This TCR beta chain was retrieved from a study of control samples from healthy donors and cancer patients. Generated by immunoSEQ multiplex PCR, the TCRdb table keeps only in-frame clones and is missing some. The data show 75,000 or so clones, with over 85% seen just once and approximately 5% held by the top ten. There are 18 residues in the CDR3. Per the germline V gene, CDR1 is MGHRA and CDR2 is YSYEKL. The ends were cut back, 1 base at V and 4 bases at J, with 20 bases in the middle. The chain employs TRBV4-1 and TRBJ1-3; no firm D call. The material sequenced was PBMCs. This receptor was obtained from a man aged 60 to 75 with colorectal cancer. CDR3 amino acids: CASSQGFLAWAGGNTIYF. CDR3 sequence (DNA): TGCGCCAGCAGCCAAGGATTTTTAGCTTGGGCGGGCGGAAACACCATATATTTT.